A single sample gave rise to the 15 T cell receptor beta chains below, sequenced in a study of blood T cells in healthy people across ages. Combining a sample-barcoded 5' primer with a J-beta primer mix, a second PCR ran for roughly 6 to 12 cycles. TCRdb independently ran MiXCR on the 5' RACE reads; one entry per CDR3 protein. The data show fewer than 1,000,000 distinct CDR3 sequences, with 35% to 50% seen just once and 18% held by the top ten. The specimen was blood. These receptors were obtained from a man older than 75 in good health.

V usage is TRBV7-3 and J usage is TRBJ2-3; a weak D match, TRBD2 (6 bases). The germline gives CDR1 SGHTA, CDR2 FQGTGA. The CDR3 covers 15 residues. The V gene lost 4 bases and the J gene lost 2 bases, with 13 bases spanning the gap. CDR3 residues: CASSSGSGFTDTQYF. DNA of the CDR3: TGTGCCAGCAGCTCAGGGAGCGGGTTCACAGATACGCAGTATTTT.

This sequence joins TRBV20-1 and TRBJ1-1; no clear D. The germline V gene encodes CDR1 DFQATT and CDR2 SNEGSKA (reference sequence). Trimming stripped 5 bases from V and 5 bases from J, with 21 bases between. This CDR3 has 15 residues. CDR3: CSAPLALVGGTEAFF. CDR3 DNA sequence: TGCAGTGCTCCCCTCGCCCTGGTGGGAGGGACTGAAGCTTTCTTT.

The gene calls are TRBV20-1 and TRBJ1-2; 9 bases agree with TRBD1. The CDR3 runs 14 residues. Trimming took 2 bases from V and 8 from J; bases not matched to a gene: 9. In germline, CDR1 is DFQATT, CDR2 SNEGSKA (reference sequence). The CDR3 DNA sequence: TGCAGTGCTAGATCCCGGACAGGGGTCTCAGGCTACACCTTC. Translation gives CSARSRTGVSGYTF.

This clonotype was detected ten times or more. This chain links TRBV28 with TRBJ2-3; D possibly corresponds to TRBD2 (5 bases). V was shortened by 4 bases and J by 7 bases, with 12 bases between the two germline ends. CDR3 size: 13 residues. CDR1 is MDHEN, CDR2 SYDVKM, per germline. The CDR3 is CASSSPSRNTQYF. CDR3 bases: TGTGCCAGCAGTTCTCCTAGCAGGAATACGCAGTATTTT.

The V gene is TRBV29-1, the J gene TRBJ2-5, with D possibly TRBD2 on 5 matching bases. The CDR3 is 13 residues long. Germline CDR1 reads SQVTM; CDR2 reads ANQGSEA. V was trimmed by 6 bases and J by 2 bases, leaving 13 bases between them. The CDR3 reads CSVHGVGQETQYF. The CDR3 DNA reads TGCAGCGTCCACGGGGTCGGACAAGAGACCCAGTACTTC.

The chain joins TRBV9 to TRBJ2-7; 8 bases are a match to TRBD2. The CDR3 runs to 14 residues. CDR1 is SGDLS and CDR2 is YYNGEE in the germline V gene. The trim removed 2 bases at V and 5 bases at J, leaving 6 bases unmatched. DNA of the CDR3: TGTGCCAGCAGCGTGGGAGCGGGAGCCCACGAGCAGTACTTC. The encoded protein is CASSVGAGAHEQYF.

The V gene is TRBV24-1, the J gene TRBJ2-3; TRBD2 might be the D (6 bases). Trimming shortened V by 9 bases and J by 2 bases, and 17 bases separated the two germline ends. The germline CDR1 and CDR2 sequences are KGHDR and SFDVKD. The CDR3 covers 15 residues. CDR3 amino acids: CATGLGLRFTDTQYF. The DNA for the CDR3 is TGTGCCACCGGGTTGGGACTTAGATTCACAGATACGCAGTATTTT.

The count of this clonotype is one. J is TRBJ2-3 and V is TRBV7-9; 10 positions match TRBD2. The J segment lost 6 bases and the V segment lost 5 bases, leaving 14 bases of the junction unmatched. The CDR3 runs to 17 residues. Looked up from germline, CDR1 is SEHNR and CDR2 is FQNEAQ (reference sequence). CDR3 in DNA: TGTGCCAGCAGCGCTCCGAGGCTAGCGGGGGATACGGATACGCAGTATTTT. This translates into CASSAPRLAGDTDTQYF.

The chain joins TRBV5-1 to TRBJ2-2; 7 nucleotides line up with TRBD1. Germline loops: CDR1 SGHRS, CDR2 YFSETQ. The CDR3 spans 14 residues. V gave up 3 bases and J gave up 3 bases; unmatched junction bases: 2. This CDR3 reads CASSWDSHTGELFF. In DNA, the CDR3 is TGCGCCAGCAGCTGGGACAGCCACACCGGGGAGCTGTTTTTT.

A few counts support this clonotype. The chain couples TRBV27 to TRBJ2-4; 10 positions match TRBD2. Matching the DNA end better, TRBJ2-7 makes the J call doubtful. In germline, CDR1 is MNHEY, CDR2 SMNVEV (reference sequence). The CDR3 sequence is 16 residues long. The CDR3 loop reads CASSPGRAGGFNEQYF. CDR3 nucleotide sequence: TGTGCCAGCAGTCCCGGGAGAGCGGGGGGGTTTAACGAGCAGTACTTC.

The chain couples TRBV29-1 to TRBJ2-5; D ambiguous. The germline V and J ends were trimmed by 4 bases and 2 bases, with 8 bases remaining between them. The CDR3 is 12 residues long. Germline CDR1 SQVTM, CDR2 ANQGSEA. CDR3 loop: CSVAEAQETQYF. CDR3 DNA: TGCAGCGTTGCTGAAGCACAAGAGACCCAGTACTTC.

With regard to this clonotype: A much larger clonotype is one base distant, so this may be a read error. The chain couples TRBV28 to TRBJ2-7; the match to TRBD2 covers 8 bases. CDR1 is MDHEN and CDR2 is SYDVKM in the germline V gene. This CDR3 contains 15 residues. The chain's CDR3 is CASSPGRGGPYVQYF. The CDR3 nucleotides are TGTGCCAGCAGTCCCGGGAGGGGAGGGCCCTACGTGCAGTACTTC.

This clonotype was counted between two and nine times. This chain uses TRBV7-9 with TRBJ2-5; the D gene is possibly TRBD1 (6 bases). The length of the CDR3 is 14 residues. V lost 5 bases to trimming and J lost 5 bases, with 15 bases between them. The germline gives CDR1 SEHNR, CDR2 FQNEAQ (reference sequence). CDR3 nucleotides: TGTGCCAGCAGCGTAGGCACAGGGCTTGAGACCCAGTACTTC. Translating it yields CASSVGTGLETQYF.

The table lists this clonotype with many counts. The chain has TRBV20-1 and TRBJ2-3; perhaps TRBD1 as D (5 bases). Trimming shortened V by 8 bases and J by 2 bases, and 11 bases separated the two germline ends. CDR3 length: 12 residues. The germline V gene has CDR1 DFQATT and CDR2 SNEGSKA (reference sequence). The chain's CDR3 is CSPQTDTDTQYF. The CDR3 bases are TGCAGTCCTCAGACAGACACAGATACGCAGTATTTT.

There are a few counts of this clonotype. The V and J genes are TRBV13 and TRBJ2-1, with 7 positions matching TRBD2. CDR3 length: 12 residues. Germline CDR1 and CDR2: PRHDT and FYEKMQ (reference sequence). The ends lost 4 bases at V and 11 bases at J; junction bases unmatched: 5. DNA of the CDR3: TGTGCCAGCAGCTCCCTACTAGCGCAGCAGTTCTTC. Encoded protein: CASSSLLAQQFF.